This T cell receptor beta chain was recorded in a study of long-term antiretroviral therapy in people with HIV. The CDR3 loop spans 12 amino acids. From germline, CDR1 is LNHDA and CDR2 SQIVND (reference sequence). With 7 bases clipped from V and 3 bases from J, the junction kept 3 bases outside the gene matches. Run at survey level, the immunoSEQ assay was version v3.0. Clones were sequenced by immunoSEQ multiplex PCR, and TCRdb holds only the in-frame ones, with some missing. The top ten hold about 10% of the sample, which has around 26,000 clones, over 90% seen once. Regarding the study as a whole: Every time point showed a repertoire led by clones expanded before ART. When set beside controls, HIV repertoires had CDR3 length ranges that were narrower.

Notes on this clone: No antigen is known for it.

Specimen: unsorted PBMCs, collected 7.6 years after starting antiretroviral therapy. V gene TRBV19 combines with J gene TRBJ2-7; TRBD1 matches at 7 bases. The sequence was obtained from a woman aged 40 to 49 with HIV. The CDR3 reads CASNDRDYEQYF. In DNA form, the CDR3 reads TGTGCCAGTAACGACAGGGACTACGAGCAGTACTTC. The full variable domain, with the rest looked up from reference TRBV19 and TRBJ2-7, is DGGITQSPKYLFRKEGQNVTLSCEQNLNHDAMYWYRQDPGQGLRLIYYSQIVNDFQKGDIAEGYSVSREKKESFPLTVTSAQKNPTAFYLCASNDRDYEQYFGPGTRLTVT.